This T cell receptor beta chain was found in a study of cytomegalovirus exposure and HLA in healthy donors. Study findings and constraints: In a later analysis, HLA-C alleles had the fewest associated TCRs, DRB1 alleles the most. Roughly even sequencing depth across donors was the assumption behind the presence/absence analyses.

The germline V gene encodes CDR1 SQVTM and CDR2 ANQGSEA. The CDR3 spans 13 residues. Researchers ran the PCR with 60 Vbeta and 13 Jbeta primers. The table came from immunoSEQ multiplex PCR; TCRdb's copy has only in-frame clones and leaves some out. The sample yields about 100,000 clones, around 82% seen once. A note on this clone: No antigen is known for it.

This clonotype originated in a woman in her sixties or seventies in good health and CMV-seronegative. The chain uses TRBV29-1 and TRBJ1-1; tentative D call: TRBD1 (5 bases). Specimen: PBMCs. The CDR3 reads CAGWRRGKTEAFF. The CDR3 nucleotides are TGCGCCGGGTGGAGGCGGGGGAAGACTGAAGCTTTCTTT.